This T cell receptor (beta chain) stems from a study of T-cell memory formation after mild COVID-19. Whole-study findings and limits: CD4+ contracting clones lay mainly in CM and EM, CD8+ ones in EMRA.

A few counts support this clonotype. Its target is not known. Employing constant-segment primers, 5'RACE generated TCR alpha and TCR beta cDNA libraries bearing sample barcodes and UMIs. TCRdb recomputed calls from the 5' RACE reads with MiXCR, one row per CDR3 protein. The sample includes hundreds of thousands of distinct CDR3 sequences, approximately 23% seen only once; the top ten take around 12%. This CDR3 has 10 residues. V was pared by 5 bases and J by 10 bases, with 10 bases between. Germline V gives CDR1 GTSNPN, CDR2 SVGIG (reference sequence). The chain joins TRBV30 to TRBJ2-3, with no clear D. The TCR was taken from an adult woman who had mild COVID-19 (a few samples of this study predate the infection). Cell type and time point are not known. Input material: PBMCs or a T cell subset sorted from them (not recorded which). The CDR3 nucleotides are TGTGCCTGGCAAAACGGGCCGCAGTATTTT. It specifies CAWQNGPQYF.